The 7 T cell receptor beta chains presented below share a single source sample, sequenced in a study of blood T cell repertoires in COVID-19. Data came from immunoSEQ multiplex PCR; TCRdb stores just in-frame clones and leaves some out. Here the sample spans about 350,000 clones, over 75% being singletons. Sequenced sample: PBMCs or T cells enriched from blood (not recorded which). These receptors all stem from a woman in her twenties or thirties who had recovered from COVID-19.

Here the CDR3 reads CASSPRSGGTDTQYF. CDR3 nucleotides: TGTGCCAGCTCACCACGGTCGGGGGGCACAGATACGCAGTATTTT. V is TRBV18 and J is TRBJ2-3, with D maybe TRBD2 (6 bases). V shed 1 base and J shed 1 base, with 9 bases lying between them. The germline CDR1 and CDR2 sequences are KGHSH and LQKENI. The CDR3 is 15 amino acids.

The chain employs TRBV30 and TRBJ2-3; no firm D call. CDR1 GTSNPN and CDR2 SVGIG come from the germline V gene (reference sequence). Trimming removed 2 bases from V and 0 bases from J, with 6 bases in between. The CDR3 spans 13 residues. CDR3 sequence reads: CAWSITSTDTQYF. The CDR3 nucleotides read TGTGCCTGGAGTATAACTAGCACAGATACGCAGTATTTT.

The genes are TRBV5-6 and TRBJ2-2, with TRBD2 as a possible D gene (5 bases). The germline V gene has CDR1 SGHDT and CDR2 YYEEEE. Trimming left V 2 bases short and J 8 bases short, with 19 bases between. This CDR3 spans 16 amino acids. The DNA of the CDR3 is TGTGCCAGCAGCTTAAACGGCGGGCCCGGTAGGGGGGAGCTGTTTTTT. It specifies CASSLNGGPGRGELFF.

The chain couples TRBV28 to TRBJ1-5; D unresolved. The CDR3 contains 15 residues. Germline CDR1 is MDHEN and CDR2 is SYDVKM. Trimming left V 6 bases short and J 5 bases short, with 17 bases between. CDR3 DNA sequence: TGTGCCAGCAGGAGCCCGCAGGTCTTCTATCAGCCCCAGCATTTT. Its translation is CASRSPQVFYQPQHF.

The V and J genes are TRBV7-9 and TRBJ2-2; D is perhaps TRBD1 (6 bases). The germline CDR1 and CDR2 sequences are SEHNR and FQNEAQ (reference sequence). Trimming left V 6 bases short and J 0 bases short, with 14 bases between. The CDR3 is 16 amino acids. The CDR3: CASRPSGQTNTGELFF. The CDR3 DNA follows: TGTGCCAGCAGGCCATCCGGACAGACGAACACCGGGGAGCTGTTTTTT.

This clone occurred once. This chain links TRBV19 with TRBJ2-7; 7 nucleotides align to TRBD1. Per germline, CDR1 LNHDA and CDR2 SQIVND (reference sequence). This CDR3 is built from 14 residues. V dropped 7 bases and J dropped 5; count of bases not matched to a gene: 11. Here the CDR3 reads CASTSRQGFNEQYF. The CDR3 coding sequence is TGTGCCAGTACTTCGAGACAGGGTTTCAACGAGCAGTACTTC.

The gene calls are TRBV25-1 and TRBJ2-5; 8 bases match TRBD2. CDR3 length equals 15 residues. The J segment lost 4 bases and the V segment lost 2 bases, leaving 6 bases of the junction unmatched. The germline V gene has CDR1 MGHDK and CDR2 SYGVNS. The CDR3: CASSESGGGRETQYF. The CDR3 DNA follows: TGTGCCAGCAGTGAAAGCGGGGGAGGTCGAGAGACCCAGTACTTC.